This passage covers 31 T cell receptor beta chains from one sample sequenced in a study of blood T cell repertoires in COVID-19. Produced via immunoSEQ multiplex PCR; TCRdb's table is partial and in-frame only. This sample has some 360,000 clones, with 88% found just once. The sample consisted of PBMCs or T cells enriched from blood (not recorded which). These receptors were collected from a woman younger than 45 who had been exposed to COVID-19.

This chain uses TRBV6-5 with TRBJ2-2; 13 positions match TRBD2. Per the germline V gene, CDR1 is MNHEY and CDR2 is SVGAGI. This CDR3 contains 15 residues. Trimming cost V 6 bases and J 5 bases; bases outside gene matches: 3. CDR3 DNA sequence: TGTGCCAGCAGAGGACTAGCGGGAGTAACCGGGGAGCTGTTTTTT. This codes for CASRGLAGVTGELFF.

This sequence joins TRBV2 and TRBJ2-1, with TRBD1 matching over 7 bases. Trimming took 6 bases from V and 5 from J; bases not matched to a gene: 7. The germline CDR1 and CDR2 sequences are SNHLY and FYNNEI. The CDR3 has 14 residues. CDR3 residues: CASRGWDSDNEQFF. CDR3 bases: TGTGCCAGCAGAGGCTGGGACAGCGACAATGAGCAGTTCTTC.

This rearrangement joins TRBV5-1 to TRBJ2-1; TRBD2 might be the D (7 bases). The germline V gene has CDR1 SGHRS and CDR2 YFSETQ. The CDR3 has 14 residues. Trimming pared 2 bases from V and 5 bases from J, leaving 11 bases between. CDR3 loop: CASSLQGGDNEQFF. CDR3 nucleotide sequence: TGCGCCAGCAGCTTACAGGGAGGGGACAATGAGCAGTTCTTC.

J is TRBJ2-1 and V is TRBV28; TRBD2 agrees at 12 bases. CDR1 MDHEN and CDR2 SYDVKM come from the germline V gene. The CDR3 totals 16 residues. With 0 bases clipped from V and 7 bases from J, the junction kept 4 bases outside the gene matches. The CDR3 spells CASSLWGTSGWNEQFF. The CDR3 nucleotides read TGTGCCAGCAGTTTATGGGGGACTAGCGGGTGGAATGAGCAGTTCTTC.

This chain links TRBV5-1 with TRBJ1-1; D possibly corresponds to TRBD1 (6 bases). The CDR3 length is 15 residues. Trimming took 0 bases from V and 1 from J, leaving 10 bases between them. CDR1 and CDR2 (germline): SGHRS, YFSETQ. The CDR3 DNA reads as TGCGCCAGCAGCTTGGTTGGGGGGGCGAACACTGAAGCTTTCTTT. Translation gives CASSLVGGANTEAFF. Full variable domain (rest looked up from reference TRBV5-1 and TRBJ1-1): KAGVTQTPRYLIKTRGQQVTLSCSPISGHRSVSWYQQTPGQGLQFLFEYFSETQRNKGNFPGRFSGRQFSNSRSEMNVSTLELGDSALYLCASSLVGGANTEAFFGQGTRLTVV.

The chain has TRBV15 and TRBJ2-5; D gene ambiguous. This CDR3 region has 15 residues. Germline CDR1 and CDR2: LNHNV and YYDKDF (reference sequence). The V end was cut by 3 bases, the J end by 0 bases, with 11 bases between. DNA of the CDR3: TGTGCCACCAGCAGGGTCGATACAAACCAAGAGACCCAGTACTTC. This gives the protein CATSRVDTNQETQYF.

The V call is TRBV19, the J call TRBJ1-5, with 9 bases lining up with TRBD1. This CDR3 has 15 amino acids. Unmatched junction bases numbered 5, after V lost 5 bases and J lost 3 bases. Per the germline V gene, CDR1 is LNHDA and CDR2 is SQIVND (reference sequence). The CDR3 DNA reads TGTGCCAGTAGTCCGGGACAGGGCTACAATCAGCCCCAGCATTTT. This translates into CASSPGQGYNQPQHF.

The chain combines TRBV15 with TRBJ1-2, with 12 bases fitting TRBD1. This CDR3 comprises 15 residues. Germline V gene lookup returns CDR1 LNHNV and CDR2 YYDKDF (reference sequence). After removal of 1 base from V and 4 bases from J, the junction contained 1 base not matched to a gene. CDR3 sequence (DNA): TGTGCCACCAGCAGAGGGGGACAGGGGGCCTATGGCTACACCTTC. It translates to CATSRGGQGAYGYTF. The complete variable domain, with remaining parts taken from reference TRBV15 and TRBJ1-2, reads DAMVIQNPRYQVTQFGKPVTLSCSQTLNHNVMYWYQQKSSQAPKLLFHYYDKDFNNEADTPDNFQSRRPNTSFCFLDIRSPGLGDTAMYLCATSRGGQGAYGYTFGSGTRLTVV.

This clone came up once. The CDR3 spells CASSSGTPVPPQHF. CDR3 in DNA: TGTGCCAGCAGTTCCGGGACACCCGTCCCTCCCCAGCATTTT. V and J are TRBV28 and TRBJ1-5, with D possibly being TRBD1 (6 bases). Germline V gene sequence: CDR1 MDHEN, CDR2 SYDVKM. CDR3 length equals 14 residues. V was pared by 4 bases and J by 10 bases, with 17 bases between.

This clone was recorded a few times. Other DNA sequences in this sample translate to the same CDR3. The rearrangement links TRBV7-2 to TRBJ1-2; D is undetermined. V gave up 1 base and J gave up 3 bases, with 9 bases separating them. Germline CDR1 SGHTA, CDR2 FQGNSA. This CDR3 contains 14 residues. CDR3 sequence reads: CASSLGPGYYGYTF. CDR3 sequence (DNA): TGTGCCAGCAGCTTAGGACCGGGGTACTATGGCTACACCTTC.

J is TRBJ2-3 and V is TRBV7-6, with TRBD2 identical over 15 bases. The CDR3 consists of 18 residues. Per the germline V gene, CDR1 is SGHVS and CDR2 is FNYEAQ. The V segment lost 2 bases and the J segment 8 bases; nucleotides outside the gene matches: 11. CDR3 DNA: TGTGCCAGCAGCTTAACTTGGACTAGCGGGAGGGCCGAAGGTACGCAGTATTTT. It specifies CASSLTWTSGRAEGTQYF.

This clone was seen a few times. The chain joins TRBV7-3 to TRBJ2-1, with 10 bases aligning to TRBD2. Germline loops: CDR1 SGHTA, CDR2 FQGTGA. V trimming: 2 bases; J trimming: 5 bases; junction bases outside the gene matches: 6. This CDR3 is built from 16 residues. The CDR3 DNA follows: TGTGCCAGCAGCTTAGATCCTAGCGGGAGAAACAATGAGCAGTTCTTC. Encoded protein: CASSLDPSGRNNEQFF.

CDR3 nucleotide sequence: TGTGCCAGCAGCTTGTTTGGGCGGGAGTCTCACGAGCAGTACTTC. Protein sequence: CASSLFGRESHEQYF. The gene calls are TRBV5-6 and TRBJ2-7; TRBD2 aligns across 7 bases. V was pared by 1 base and J by 5 bases, with 9 bases of the junction left unmatched. CDR1 and CDR2 (germline): SGHDT, YYEEEE. This CDR3 contains 15 residues.

The chain carries TRBV5-1 and TRBJ2-5; TRBD2 matches at 10 bases. CDR1 is SGHRS and CDR2 is YFSETQ in the germline V gene. CDR3 size: 16 residues. J was trimmed by 2 bases and V by 2 bases; bases with no gene match: 6. Written as DNA, the CDR3 is TGCGCCAGCAGCTTCGAGGGACTAGCGCTACAAGAGACCCAGTACTTC. It encodes CASSFEGLALQETQYF. The whole variable domain, remainder taken from reference TRBV5-1 and TRBJ2-5, is KAGVTQTPRYLIKTRGQQVTLSCSPISGHRSVSWYQQTPGQGLQFLFEYFSETQRNKGNFPGRFSGRQFSNSRSEMNVSTLELGDSALYLCASSFEGLALQETQYFGPGTRLLVL.

The chain uses TRBV30 and TRBJ2-1; TRBD1 matches at 9 bases. J was trimmed by 13 bases and V by 3 bases; bases with no gene match: 7. Germline CDR1 and CDR2: GTSNPN and SVGIG (reference sequence). The CDR3 runs 12 residues. CDR3 sequence reads: CAWSFRDRAQFF. DNA for the CDR3: TGTGCCTGGAGCTTCCGGGACAGGGCTCAGTTCTTC.

The gene calls are TRBV29-1 and TRBJ2-2; 10 bases agree with TRBD1. The CDR3 runs 15 residues. Germline CDR1 is SQVTM and CDR2 is ANQGSEA. Trimming took 7 bases from V and 2 from J; bases not matched to a gene: 7. The CDR3 here is CSAFGQGVNTGELFF. Here the CDR3 DNA reads TGCAGCGCCTTCGGACAGGGGGTTAACACCGGGGAGCTGTTTTTT.

This chain connects TRBV5-6 to TRBJ2-3; 9 bases match TRBD2. After removal of 0 bases from V and 3 bases from J, the junction contained 5 bases not matched to a gene. The CDR3 spans 16 residues. CDR1 is SGHDT, CDR2 YYEEEE, per germline. CDR3 loop: CASSLGLAGRTDTQYF. The CDR3 coding sequence is TGTGCCAGCAGCTTGGGTCTAGCGGGACGGACAGATACGCAGTATTTT.

The chain has TRBV7-6 and TRBJ2-3; TRBD1 matches 10 bases. CDR1 is SGHVS, CDR2 FNYEAQ, per germline. The CDR3 sequence is 15 residues long. V dropped 5 bases and J dropped 5; count of bases not matched to a gene: 7. The CDR3 sequence is CASSRQGTGVDTQYF. The CDR3 DNA reads as TGTGCCAGCAGCAGGCAGGGGACAGGGGTAGATACGCAGTATTTT.

This clone was detected once. The J gene is TRBJ2-3, the V gene TRBV7-2; 7 bases line up with TRBD2. V lost 5 bases to trimming and J lost 2 bases; unmatched junction nucleotides: 16. The germline V gene has CDR1 SGHTA and CDR2 FQGNSA. This CDR3 comprises 18 residues. CDR3 sequence (DNA): TGTGCCAGCAGCCAAAATCTTATCCAGACTAGCCTCACAGATACGCAGTATTTT. This translates into CASSQNLIQTSLTDTQYF.

With regard to this clone: The sample carries other DNA sequences with the same CDR3. The chain employs TRBV28 and TRBJ1-1, with 8 bases aligning to TRBD1. Germline V lookup: CDR1 MDHEN, CDR2 SYDVKM. The CDR3 has 14 residues. Germline trimming cut 3 bases from V and 4 bases from J; bases unmatched to any gene: 4. The CDR3 protein is CASSLDRVVTEAFF. The DNA of the CDR3 is TGTGCCAGCAGTTTGGACAGGGTGGTCACTGAAGCTTTCTTT. Full variable domain (rest looked up from reference TRBV28 and TRBJ1-1): DVKVTQSSRYLVKRTGEKVFLECVQDMDHENMFWYRQDPGLGLRLIYFSYDVKMKEKGDIPEGYSVSREKKERFSLILESASTNQTSMYLCASSLDRVVTEAFFGQGTRLTVV.

This clone was observed once. This chain uses TRBV10-2 with TRBJ1-4; tentative D call: TRBD1 (6 bases). Germline CDR1 reads WSHSY; CDR2 reads SAAADI. The V end was cut by 7 bases, the J end by 7 bases, with 16 bases between. This CDR3 comprises 14 residues. The CDR3 sequence: CASTIAGVGEKLFF. The CDR3 DNA reads as TGCGCCAGCACCATAGCAGGGGTGGGTGAAAAACTGTTTTTT.

The gene calls are TRBV28 and TRBJ1-1, with 8 bases matching TRBD1. Germline V gene data show CDR1 as MDHEN and CDR2 as SYDVKM. Unmatched junction bases numbered 10, after V lost 6 bases and J lost 1 base. This CDR3 spans 16 amino acids. The CDR3 reads CASRFSTGTGNTEAFF. CDR3 bases: TGTGCCAGCAGATTCTCCACCGGGACAGGGAACACTGAAGCTTTCTTT. The full variable domain, its missing parts supplied by reference TRBV28 and TRBJ1-1, is DVKVTQSSRYLVKRTGEKVFLECVQDMDHENMFWYRQDPGLGLRLIYFSYDVKMKEKGDIPEGYSVSREKKERFSLILESASTNQTSMYLCASRFSTGTGNTEAFFGQGTRLTVV.

This clone was observed a single time. The chain combines TRBV28 with TRBJ1-5; 7 bases fit TRBD1. V lost 1 base to trimming and J lost 7 bases; unmatched junction nucleotides: 4. Germline-derived CDR1 and CDR2 are MDHEN and SYDVKM. The CDR3 runs 14 residues. This chain's CDR3 is CASSLFTGVQPQHF. CDR3 in DNA: TGTGCCAGCAGTTTATTTACAGGGGTCCAGCCCCAGCATTTT.

This clone was recorded a few times. The chain links TRBV19 to TRBJ2-1, with a weak D call TRBD2 (5 bases). Per germline, CDR1 LNHDA and CDR2 SQIVND (reference sequence). Between the trimmed V and J ends, which lost 3 bases and 0 bases, there was a span of 9 bases. The CDR3 spans 15 residues. The CDR3, as DNA: TGTGCCAGTAGTATGGGAGAACCCTCCTACAATGAGCAGTTCTTC. This sequence encodes CASSMGEPSYNEQFF.

The V and J genes are TRBV11-3 and TRBJ2-5; 7 bases are shared with TRBD1. V dropped 5 bases and J dropped 1; count of bases not matched to a gene: 7. CDR3 size: 15 residues. Germline lookup yields CDR1 SGHNT and CDR2 YENEEA. The CDR3 DNA is TGTGCCAGCAGCATACCGGACAGGTTCCAAGAGACCCAGTACTTC. It yields the protein CASSIPDRFQETQYF.

The V and J genes are TRBV10-2 and TRBJ1-5, with D possibly being TRBD1 (5 bases). Germline V gives CDR1 WSHSY, CDR2 SAAADI. The CDR3 is 15 amino acids. The V and J ends lost 2 bases and 7 bases respectively, with 15 bases between them. The DNA of the CDR3 is TGCGCCAGCAGTGAGGCGTCAGGGAAGTGGCAGCCCCAGCATTTT. Protein sequence: CASSEASGKWQPQHF.

This clone was seen more than once but under ten times. The chain links TRBV7-9 to TRBJ1-4; 9 positions match TRBD1. The CDR3 totals 18 residues. Germline lookup yields CDR1 SEHNR and CDR2 FQNEAQ (reference sequence). The V segment lost 5 bases and the J segment 8 bases; nucleotides outside the gene matches: 18. The DNA for the CDR3 is TGTGCCAGCAGCCTTCGATTCGGACAGGGGAAAAGTTCGGAAAAACTGTTTTTT. Protein: CASSLRFGQGKSSEKLFF.

This sequence joins TRBV19 and TRBJ1-4; 9 bases are shared with TRBD1. The CDR3 covers 13 residues. The V gene end was trimmed by 8 bases and the J gene end by 8 bases; junction bases not matched to a gene: 6. In germline, CDR1 is LNHDA, CDR2 SQIVND (reference sequence). This CDR3 reads CASGDRATEKLFF. Written as DNA, the CDR3 is TGTGCCAGTGGGGACAGGGCGACCGAAAAACTGTTTTTT.

This chain links TRBV15 with TRBJ2-7; 10 nucleotides line up with TRBD2. The V segment lost 0 bases and the J segment 5 bases; nucleotides outside the gene matches: 7. The CDR3 runs 16 residues. Germline V gives CDR1 LNHNV, CDR2 YYDKDF (reference sequence). The DNA for the CDR3 is TGTGCCACCAGCAGAGAAGTTACTAGCGGGAAGAACGAGCAGTACTTC. This sequence encodes CATSREVTSGKNEQYF.

CDR3 sequence reads: CASTSGTGAFQPQHF. CDR3 sequence (DNA): TGTGCCAGTACCTCGGGGACAGGGGCATTCCAGCCCCAGCATTTT. This chain links TRBV19 with TRBJ1-5, with 10 bases matching TRBD1. The CDR3 totals 15 residues. V gave up 7 bases and J gave up 7 bases; unmatched junction bases: 10. The germline gives CDR1 LNHDA, CDR2 SQIVND (reference sequence).

This clone has a single count. The chain has TRBV7-6 and TRBJ1-4, with a tentative D call TRBD1 (5 bases). V was pared by 0 bases and J by 8 bases, with 7 bases between. CDR3 length: 13 amino acids. Germline CDR1 SGHVS, CDR2 FNYEAQ. DNA of the CDR3: TGTGCCAGCAGCTTAGCGGGGCTCGAAAAACTGTTTTTT. It specifies CASSLAGLEKLFF. Looking up the rest from reference TRBV7-6 and TRBJ1-4 gives the full variable domain: GAGVSQSPRYKVTKRGQDVALRCDPISGHVSLYWYRQALGQGPEFLTYFNYEAQQDKSGLPNDRFSAERPEGSISTLTIQRTEQRDSAMYRCASSLAGLEKLFFGSGTQLSVL.